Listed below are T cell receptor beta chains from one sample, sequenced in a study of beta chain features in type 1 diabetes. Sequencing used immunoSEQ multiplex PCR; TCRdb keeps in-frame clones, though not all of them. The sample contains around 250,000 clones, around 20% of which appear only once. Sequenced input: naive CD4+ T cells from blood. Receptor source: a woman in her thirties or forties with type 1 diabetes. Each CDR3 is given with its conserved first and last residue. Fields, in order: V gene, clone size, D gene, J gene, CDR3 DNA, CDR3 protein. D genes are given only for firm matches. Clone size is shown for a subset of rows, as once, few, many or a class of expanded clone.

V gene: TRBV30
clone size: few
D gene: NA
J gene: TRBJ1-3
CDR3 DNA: TGTGCCTGGAGAACCCCGGGCTCTGGAAACACCATATATTTT
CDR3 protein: CAWRTPGSGNTIYF

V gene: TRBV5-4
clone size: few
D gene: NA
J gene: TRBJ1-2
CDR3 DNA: TGTGCCAGCAGCTCGCCGGCGGGTGGCTACACCTTC
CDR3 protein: CASSSPAGGYTF

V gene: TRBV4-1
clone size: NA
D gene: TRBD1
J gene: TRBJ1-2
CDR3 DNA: TGCGCCAGCAGCCTTCCGGGACAGGGTCGAGGCTACACCTTC
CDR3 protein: CASSLPGQGRGYTF

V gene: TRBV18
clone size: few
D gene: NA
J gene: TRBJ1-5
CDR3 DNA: TGTGCCAGCTCACCAGAGTCGGGCAATCAGCCCCAGCATTTT
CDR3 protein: CASSPESGNQPQHF

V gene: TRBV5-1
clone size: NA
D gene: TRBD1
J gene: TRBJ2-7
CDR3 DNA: TGCGCCAGCAGCTTGGTGGGGACAGGGAACTACGAGCAGTACTTC
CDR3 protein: CASSLVGTGNYEQYF

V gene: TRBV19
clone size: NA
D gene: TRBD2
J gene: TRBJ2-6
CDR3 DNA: TGTGCCAGTAGTATCGGGGGGACCCCTGGGGCCAACGTCCTGACTTTC
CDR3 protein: CASSIGGTPGANVLTF

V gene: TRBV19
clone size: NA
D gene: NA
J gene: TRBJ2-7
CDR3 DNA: TGTGCCAGTAGTATCGGGACACAGGACTACGAGCAGTACTTC
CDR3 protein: CASSIGTQDYEQYF

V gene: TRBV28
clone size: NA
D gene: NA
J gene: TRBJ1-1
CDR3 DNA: TGTGCCAGCAGTTTAACCGGTCACACTGAAGCTTTCTTT
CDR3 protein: CASSLTGHTEAFF

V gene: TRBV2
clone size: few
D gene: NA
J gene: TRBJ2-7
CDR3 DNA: TGTGCCAGCCTACACAGCTCCTACGAGCAGTACTTC
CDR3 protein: CASLHSSYEQYF

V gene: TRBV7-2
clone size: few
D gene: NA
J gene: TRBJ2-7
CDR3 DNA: TGTGCCAGCAGCTTAAGCGGGTCCTACGAGCAGTACTTC
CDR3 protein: CASSLSGSYEQYF

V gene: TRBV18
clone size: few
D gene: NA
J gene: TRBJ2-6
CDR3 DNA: TGTGCCAGCTCACCACCTTGGGGAGCTGGGGCCAACGTCCTGACTTTC
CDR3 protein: CASSPPWGAGANVLTF

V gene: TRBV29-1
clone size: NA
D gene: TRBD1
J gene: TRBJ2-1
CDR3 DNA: TGCAGCGTTTGGGGACAGGCTGTGCGGGAGCAGTTCTTC
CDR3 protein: CSVWGQAVREQFF

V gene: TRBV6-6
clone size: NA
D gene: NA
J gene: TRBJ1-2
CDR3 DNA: TGTGCCAGCAGTTACTCGAACGGGATGGGGGGCTACACCTTC
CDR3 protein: CASSYSNGMGGYTF

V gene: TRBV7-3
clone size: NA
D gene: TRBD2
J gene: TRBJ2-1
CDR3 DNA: TGTGCCAGCAGCTTAACTAGCGGGGGCTACAATGAGCAGTTCTTC
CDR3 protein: CASSLTSGGYNEQFF

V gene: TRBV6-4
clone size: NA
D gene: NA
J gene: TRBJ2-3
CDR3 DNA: TGTGCCAGCAGTGACCGAGGCACAGATACGCAGTATTTT
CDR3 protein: CASSDRGTDTQYF

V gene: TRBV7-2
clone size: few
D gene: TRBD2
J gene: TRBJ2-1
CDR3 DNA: TGTGCCAGCACCCGAGAGGCTAGCGGGAATCAGGATGAGCAGTTCTTC
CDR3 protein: CASTREASGNQDEQFF

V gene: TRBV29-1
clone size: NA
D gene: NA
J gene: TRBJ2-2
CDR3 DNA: TGCAGCGCTGCGGGGATCACCGGGGAGCTGTTTTTT
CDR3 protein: CSAAGITGELFF

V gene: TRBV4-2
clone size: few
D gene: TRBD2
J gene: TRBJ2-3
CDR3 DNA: TGTGCCAGCAGCCAAGAGGTAGCGGGGGGTCACGGTACGCAGTATTTT
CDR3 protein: CASSQEVAGGHGTQYF

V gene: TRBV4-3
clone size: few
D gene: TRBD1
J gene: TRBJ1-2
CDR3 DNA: TGCGCCAGCAGCCAGGATACAGGGGCCAACTATGGCTACACCTTC
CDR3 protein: CASSQDTGANYGYTF

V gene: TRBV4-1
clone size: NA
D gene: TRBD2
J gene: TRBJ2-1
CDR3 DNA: TGCGCCAGCAGCCGAATTAGGGGGACTAGCCTTTACAATGAGCAGTTCTTC
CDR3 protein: CASSRIRGTSLYNEQFF

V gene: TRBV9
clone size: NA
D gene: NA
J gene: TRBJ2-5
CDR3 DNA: TGTGCCAGCAGCTTTGGGCCCCAAGAGACCCAGTACTTC
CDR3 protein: CASSFGPQETQYF

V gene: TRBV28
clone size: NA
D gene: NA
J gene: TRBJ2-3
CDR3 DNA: TGTGCCAGCAGACAGCCCACAGATACGCAGTATTTT
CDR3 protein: CASRQPTDTQYF

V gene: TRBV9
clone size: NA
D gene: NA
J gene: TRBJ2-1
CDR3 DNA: TGTGCCAGCAGCGTTTCCGAGGGGGACGGGGCCTACAATGAGCAGTTCTTC
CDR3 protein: CASSVSEGDGAYNEQFF

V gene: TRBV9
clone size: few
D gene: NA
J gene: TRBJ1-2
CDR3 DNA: TGTGCCAGCAGCGTGACACTAGGCCATGGCTACACCTTC
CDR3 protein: CASSVTLGHGYTF

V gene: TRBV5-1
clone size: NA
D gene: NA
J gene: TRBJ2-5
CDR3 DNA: TGCGCCAGCAGCTTGGTAGTAGGCACCGGAGTACGCCGGGGGCAAGAGACCCAGTACTTC
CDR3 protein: CASSLVVGTGVRRGQETQYF

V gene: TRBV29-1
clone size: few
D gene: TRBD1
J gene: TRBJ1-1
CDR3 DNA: TGCAGCGCCGGACAGGGAAGGAACACTGAAGCTTTCTTT
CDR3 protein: CSAGQGRNTEAFF

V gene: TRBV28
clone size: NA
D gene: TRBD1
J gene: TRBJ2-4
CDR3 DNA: TGTGCCAGCAGTCCCCGGACAGGGTTAGCCAAAAACATTCAGTACTTC
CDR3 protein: CASSPRTGLAKNIQYF

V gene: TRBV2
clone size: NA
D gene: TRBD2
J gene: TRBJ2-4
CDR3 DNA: TGTGCCAGCAGAGGGACTAGCTTCATCATTCAGTACTTC
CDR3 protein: CASRGTSFIIQYF

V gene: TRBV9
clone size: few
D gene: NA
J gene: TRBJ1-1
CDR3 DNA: TGTGCCAGCAGCGTAACACAGGAGATTAGGACTGAAGCTTTCTTT
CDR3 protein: CASSVTQEIRTEAFF

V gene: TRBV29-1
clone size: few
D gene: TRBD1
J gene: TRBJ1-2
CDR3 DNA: TGCAGCGTTCCGACAGGGGCCTCCTACTATGGCTACACCTTC
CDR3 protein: CSVPTGASYYGYTF

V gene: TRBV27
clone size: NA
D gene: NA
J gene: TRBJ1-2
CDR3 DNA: TGTGCCAGCAGTCCTCGGGGGGGCGGCTATGGCTACACCTTC
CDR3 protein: CASSPRGGGYGYTF

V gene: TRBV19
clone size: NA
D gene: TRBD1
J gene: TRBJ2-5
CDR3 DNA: TGTGCCAGTAGTATCCTGCCGGGACAGGGAAGCGAGACCCAGTACTTC
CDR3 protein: CASSILPGQGSETQYF

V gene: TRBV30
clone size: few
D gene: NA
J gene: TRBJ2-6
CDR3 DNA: TGTGCCTGGACGGAACAGGGGGCCAACGTCCTGACTTTC
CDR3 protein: CAWTEQGANVLTF

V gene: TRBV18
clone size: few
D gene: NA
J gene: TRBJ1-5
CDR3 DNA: TGTGCCAGCTCACCCTATACAGTTAGCAATCAGCCCCAGCATTTT
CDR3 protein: CASSPYTVSNQPQHF

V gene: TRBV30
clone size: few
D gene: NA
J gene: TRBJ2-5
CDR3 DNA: TGTGCCTGGAGTTTAGCAGATCAAGAGACCCAGTACTTC
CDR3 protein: CAWSLADQETQYF

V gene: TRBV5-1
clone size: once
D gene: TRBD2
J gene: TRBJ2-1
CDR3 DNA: TGCGCCAGCAGCACTTTCCTAGCGGGGGAGCACAATGAGCAGTTCTTC
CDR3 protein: CASSTFLAGEHNEQFF

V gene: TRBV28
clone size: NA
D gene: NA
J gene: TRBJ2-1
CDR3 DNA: TGTGCCAGCAGTTTGTCAGCGCCCGCCTACAATGAGCAGTTCTTC
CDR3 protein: CASSLSAPAYNEQFF

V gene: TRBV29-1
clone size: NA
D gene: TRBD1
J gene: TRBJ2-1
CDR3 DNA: TGCAGCGAAGAGACAGGGTACAATGAGCAGTTCTTC
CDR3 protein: CSEETGYNEQFF

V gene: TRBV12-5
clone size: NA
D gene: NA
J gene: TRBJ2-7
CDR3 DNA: TGTGCTAGTGCCTTTGACAGGAATTACGAGCAGTACTTC
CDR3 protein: CASAFDRNYEQYF

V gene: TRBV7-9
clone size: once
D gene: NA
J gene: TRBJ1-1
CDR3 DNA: TGTGCCAGCAGCTTCCCCGACAGAGAAGCTTTCTTT
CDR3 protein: CASSFPDREAFF

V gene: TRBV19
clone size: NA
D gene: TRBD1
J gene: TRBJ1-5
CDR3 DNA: TGTGCCAGTAGTGAGTGGACAGGGGTCAATCAGCCCCAGCATTTT
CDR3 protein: CASSEWTGVNQPQHF

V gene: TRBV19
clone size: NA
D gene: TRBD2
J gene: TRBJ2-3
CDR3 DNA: TGTGCCAGTAGTGCCTCGGGACTAGGGACAGATACGCAGTATTTT
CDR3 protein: CASSASGLGTDTQYF

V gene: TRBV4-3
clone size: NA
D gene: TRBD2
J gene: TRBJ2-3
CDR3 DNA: TGCGCCAGCAGCCAGGGGACTAGCGGGAGAACAGATACGCAGTATTTT
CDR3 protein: CASSQGTSGRTDTQYF

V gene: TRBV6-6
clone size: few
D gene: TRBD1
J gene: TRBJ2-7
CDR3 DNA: TGTGCCAGCCGGACAGGGCAAAACGAGCAGTACTTC
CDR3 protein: CASRTGQNEQYF